The 6 T cell receptor beta chains reported below all come from one sample, sequenced in a study of cytomegalovirus exposure and HLA in healthy donors. The PCR employed 60 Vbeta primers together with 13 Jbeta primers. TCRdb's table, derived via immunoSEQ multiplex PCR, lists solely in-frame clones and lacks some. The sample lists approximately 130,000 clones, roughly four fifths seen once, with 1.5% in the top ten. Sequencing used PBMCs. Receptors were obtained from a woman under 30 in good health and CMV-seronegative.

The V call is TRBV6-5, the J call TRBJ1-5; possible D gene TRBD1, 5 bases. The CDR3 is 16 amino acids. In germline, CDR1 is MNHEY, CDR2 SVGAGI. V was shortened by 4 bases and J by 2 bases, with 15 bases between the two germline ends. The DNA for the CDR3 is TGTGCCAGCAGTTCTGCGATCCCGGGGGGCAATCAGCCCCAGCATTTT. Amino acids: CASSSAIPGGNQPQHF.

The V call is TRBV7-9, the J call TRBJ1-1, with D tentatively TRBD1 (5 bases). V dropped 6 bases and J dropped 4 bases, with 18 bases sitting between them. CDR1 SEHNR and CDR2 FQNEAQ come from the germline V gene (reference sequence). The CDR3 has 15 amino acids. The CDR3 DNA sequence: TGTGCCAGCAGTTCCCAAATAGGGGCCTCCACTGAAGCTTTCTTT. Its translation: CASSSQIGASTEAFF.

Comments on this clone: The sample has other DNA sequences that encode this CDR3 too. The V and J genes are TRBV2 and TRBJ1-1; D unclear. Looked up from germline, CDR1 is SNHLY and CDR2 is FYNNEI. The CDR3 spans 13 residues. V was shortened by 4 bases and J by 0 bases, with 6 bases between the two germline ends. DNA for the CDR3: TGTGCCAGCAGTGGCCAGGTGAACACTGAAGCTTTCTTT. Translating gives CASSGQVNTEAFF. Supplemented by reference TRBV2 and TRBJ1-1, the full variable domain reads EPEVTQTPSHQVTQMGQEVILRCVPISNHLYFYWYRQILGQKVEFLVSFYNNEISEKSEIFDDQFSVERPDGSNFTLKIRSTKLEDSAMYFCASSGQVNTEAFFGQGTRLTVV.

This clone was detected only a few times. The chain links TRBV30 to TRBJ1-5, with D possibly being TRBD1 (6 bases). Germline V lookup: CDR1 GTSNPN, CDR2 SVGIG (reference sequence). This CDR3 contains 16 residues. The V end was cut by 0 bases, the J end by 6 bases, with 18 bases between. The CDR3 loop is CAWSVPRRGRSQPQHF. In nucleotides, the CDR3 is TGTGCCTGGAGTGTACCTCGCAGGGGTAGGAGTCAGCCCCAGCATTTT.

This clone was recorded a few times. The CDR3 spells CSVGGGTGGEGYTF. The CDR3 nucleotides read TGCAGCGTTGGGGGGGGGACAGGGGGCGAAGGCTACACCTTC. This chain links TRBV29-1 with TRBJ1-2, with 12 bases lining up with TRBD1. The junction had 8 bases not matched to a gene; V was cut back by 4 bases and J by 8 bases. Germline V gene data show CDR1 as SQVTM and CDR2 as ANQGSEA. The CDR3 is made up of 14 amino acids.

J is TRBJ2-1 and V is TRBV4-3; 12 bases map to TRBD2. CDR3 length equals 19 residues. Germline CDR1 is LGHNA and CDR2 is YSLEER. Trimming took 0 bases from V and 0 from J; bases not matched to a gene: 6. CDR3 in DNA: TGCGCCAGCAGCCAAGATTCTAGCGGGGGGGGCAGCTCCTACAATGAGCAGTTCTTC. Translated: CASSQDSSGGGSSYNEQFF.